What follows describes a single TCR beta chain. The sample is drawn from a study of T cell changes during pregnancy in multiple sclerosis. CDR3 length equals 16 residues. The V segment lost 6 bases and the J segment 4 bases; nucleotides outside the gene matches: 11. Germline V lookup: CDR1 MRHNA, CDR2 SNTAGT. TCRdb keeps only in-frame clones here, not all; method: immunoSEQ multiplex PCR. The table records 35,000 to 45,000 clones, about 88% of them present only once. This material consisted of CD8+ T cells from peripheral blood mononuclear cells, taken in the first trimester of pregnancy. The chain employs TRBV6-4 and TRBJ2-3; 9 bases agree with TRBD2. The clonotype originates from a female donor with multiple sclerosis, enrolled in a pregnancy study. Here the CDR3 reads CASSPDSAGGPDTQYF. The CDR3 bases are TGTGCCAGCAGCCCCGATTCAGCGGGGGGACCAGATACGCAGTATTTT.